These 7 T cell receptor beta chains share one sample of origin, sequenced in a study of T cell repertoires in aging, cancer and after chemotherapy. The template was genomic DNA from peripheral blood, not RNA. Rearranged V-D-J TRB sequences were amplified with a mixed TRB-A/B primer pool. TCRdb reprocessed the multiplex PCR reads with MiXCR, giving one entry per CDR3 protein. The sample has over a thousand distinct CDR3 sequences; more than 20% are singletons. Sequenced input: blood. All receptors come from a human donor with a solid tumor.

The genes are TRBV6-5 and TRBJ2-3; 12 bases map to TRBD1. Germline V gives CDR1 MNHEY, CDR2 SVGAGI. The CDR3 is 16 residues long. Losses at the gene ends were 7 bases for V and 8 bases for J; bases not matched to a gene: 13. The CDR3 protein is CASTPGTGGTPGTQYF. CDR3 in DNA: TGTGCCAGCACCCCTGGGACAGGGGGCACACCCGGTACGCAGTATTTT.

Of note for this clonotype: A much larger clonotype is one base distant, so this may be a read error. The conserved closing phenylalanine or tryptophan is absent in this CDR3, likely reflecting a read error. V is TRBV27 and J is TRBJ1-6; D unresolved. The V end lost 8 bases, the J end lost 3 bases, and 11 bases lay between the germline ends. The CDR3 is made up of 14 amino acids. Looked up from germline, CDR1 is MNHEY and CDR2 is SMNVEV (reference sequence). CDR3 protein: CASSSVFYNSPLHY. CDR3 coding DNA: TGTGCCAGCTCCTCGGTTTTCTATAATTCACCCCTCCACTAT.

The V gene is TRBV5-6, the J gene TRBJ2-3; weak D call: TRBD1 (6 bases). The germline V gene has CDR1 SGHDT and CDR2 YYEEEE. The CDR3 is made up of 18 amino acids. Trimming left V 0 bases short and J 0 bases short, with 17 bases between. CDR3 protein: CASSLARQEVSSTDTQYF. The CDR3, as DNA: TGTGCCAGCAGCTTGGCCCGACAGGAGGTAAGTAGCACAGATACGCAGTATTTT.

The genes are TRBV5-6 and TRBJ2-5, with a possible D match to TRBD1 (6 bases). Germline V gives CDR1 SGHDT, CDR2 YYEEEE. V shed 1 base and J shed 5 bases, with 15 bases lying between them. The CDR3 spans 15 residues. CDR3 sequence: CASSLYGGGRETQYF. CDR3 coding DNA: TGTGCCAGCAGCTTGTACGGTGGGGGCCGGGAGACCCAGTACTTC.

The V and J genes are TRBV19 and TRBJ2-1; 10 bases are shared with TRBD2. The junction had 9 bases not matched to a gene; V was cut back by 7 bases and J by 9 bases. Germline V gene lookup returns CDR1 LNHDA and CDR2 SQIVND (reference sequence). CDR3 length: 14 residues. The CDR3 here is CASTLAGERREQFF. CDR3 nucleotide sequence: TGTGCCAGTACCCTAGCGGGAGAGCGGCGTGAGCAGTTCTTC.

By its share, this clonotype is medium-sized. This chain links TRBV7-9 with TRBJ2-7; D is perhaps TRBD2 (5 bases). Trimming removed 5 bases at V and 3 bases at J, with 20 bases between. This CDR3 contains 16 residues. CDR1 is SEHNR, CDR2 FQNEAQ, per germline (reference sequence). As DNA, the CDR3 is TGTGCCAGCAGCGCACGGAGGACGGGTAGACACTACGAGCAGTACTTC. Protein product: CASSARRTGRHYEQYF.

This clonotype is classed as large (0.1 to 1%). The chain links TRBV7-9 to TRBJ2-1; 7 bases map to TRBD2. Trimming at V came to 3 bases and at J to 5 bases, leaving 7 bases not matched to a gene. The germline gives CDR1 SEHNR, CDR2 FQNEAQ (reference sequence). CDR3 size: 15 residues. CDR3 bases: TGTGCCAGCAGCTTGCAGACTAGCCTAGACAATGAGCAGTTCTTC. Translating gives CASSLQTSLDNEQFF.